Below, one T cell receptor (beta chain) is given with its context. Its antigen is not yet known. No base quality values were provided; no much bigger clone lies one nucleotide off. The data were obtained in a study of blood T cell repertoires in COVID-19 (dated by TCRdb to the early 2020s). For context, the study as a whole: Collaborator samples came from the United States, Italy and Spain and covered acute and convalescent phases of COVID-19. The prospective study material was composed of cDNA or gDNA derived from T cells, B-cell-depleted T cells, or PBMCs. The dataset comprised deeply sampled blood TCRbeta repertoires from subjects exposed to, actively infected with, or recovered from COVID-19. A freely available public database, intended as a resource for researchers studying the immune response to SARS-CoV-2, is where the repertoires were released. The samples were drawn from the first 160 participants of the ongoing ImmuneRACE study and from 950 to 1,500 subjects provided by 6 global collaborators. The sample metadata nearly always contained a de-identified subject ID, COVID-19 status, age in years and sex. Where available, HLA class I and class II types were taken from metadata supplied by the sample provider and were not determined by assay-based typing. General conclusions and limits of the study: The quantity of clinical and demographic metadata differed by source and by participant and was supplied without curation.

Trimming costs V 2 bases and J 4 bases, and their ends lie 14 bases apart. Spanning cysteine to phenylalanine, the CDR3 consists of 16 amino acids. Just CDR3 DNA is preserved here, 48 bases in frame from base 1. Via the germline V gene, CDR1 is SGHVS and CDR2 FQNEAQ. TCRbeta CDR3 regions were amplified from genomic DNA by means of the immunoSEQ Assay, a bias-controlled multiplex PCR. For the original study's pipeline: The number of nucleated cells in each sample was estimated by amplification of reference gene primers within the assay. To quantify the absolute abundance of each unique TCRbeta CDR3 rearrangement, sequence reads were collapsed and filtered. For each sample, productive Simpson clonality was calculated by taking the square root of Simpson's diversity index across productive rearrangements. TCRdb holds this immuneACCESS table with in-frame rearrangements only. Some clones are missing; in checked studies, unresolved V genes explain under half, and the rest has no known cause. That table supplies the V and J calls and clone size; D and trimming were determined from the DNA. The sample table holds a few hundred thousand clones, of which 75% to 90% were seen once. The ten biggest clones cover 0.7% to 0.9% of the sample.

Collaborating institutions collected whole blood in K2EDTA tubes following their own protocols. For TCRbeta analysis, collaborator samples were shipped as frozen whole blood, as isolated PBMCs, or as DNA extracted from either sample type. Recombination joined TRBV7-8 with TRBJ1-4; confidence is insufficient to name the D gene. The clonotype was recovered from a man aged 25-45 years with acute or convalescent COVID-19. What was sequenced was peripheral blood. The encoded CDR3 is CASSLFTESLNEKLFF. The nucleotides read TGTGCCAGCAGCTTATTTACAGAATCGCTTAATGAAAAACTGTTTTTT.